The subject of this entry is one T cell receptor (beta chain). The sample comes from a study of OX40 agonist ivuxolimab in advanced cancers. Produced via immunoSEQ multiplex PCR; TCRdb's table is partial and in-frame only. The sample lists 11,000 to 15,000 clones, 85% to 90% occurring once. Source: CD4+ or CD8+ T cells sorted from blood, taken in a trial of the OX40 agonist ivuxolimab. The clonotype originates from an adult with an advanced solid tumor such as melanoma, head and neck, liver or kidney cancer.

CDR3 coding DNA: TGTGCCAGCCTCCGCCGGGGTGAGGATACGCAGTATTTT. It specifies CASLRRGEDTQYF. V is TRBV5-4 and J is TRBJ2-3, with a tentative D call TRBD2 (5 bases). The CDR3 is 13 residues long. V lost 7 bases to trimming and J lost 6 bases, with 15 bases between them. Germline CDR1 is SGHNT and CDR2 is YYREEE (reference sequence).